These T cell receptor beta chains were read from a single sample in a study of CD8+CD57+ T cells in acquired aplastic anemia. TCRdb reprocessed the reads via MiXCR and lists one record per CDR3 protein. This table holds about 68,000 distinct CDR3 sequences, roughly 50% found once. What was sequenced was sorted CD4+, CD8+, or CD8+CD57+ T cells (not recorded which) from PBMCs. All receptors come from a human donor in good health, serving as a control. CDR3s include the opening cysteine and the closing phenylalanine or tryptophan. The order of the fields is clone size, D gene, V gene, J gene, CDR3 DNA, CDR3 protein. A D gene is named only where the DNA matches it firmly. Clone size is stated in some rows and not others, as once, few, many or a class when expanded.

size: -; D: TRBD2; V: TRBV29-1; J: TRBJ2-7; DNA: TGCAGCGCAGACACTAGCGGGGCCGACACCTACGAGCAGTACTTC; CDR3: CSADTSGADTYEQYF
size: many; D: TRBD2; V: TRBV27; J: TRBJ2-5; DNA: TGTGCCAGCAGAGGACTAGCGGGAGGTATAGAGACCCAGTACTTC; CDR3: CASRGLAGGIETQYF
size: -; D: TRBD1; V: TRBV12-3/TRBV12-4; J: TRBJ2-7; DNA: TGTGCCAGCAGTTTCCCACACAGGGGGTCCGAGCAGTACTTC; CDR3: CASSFPHRGSEQYF
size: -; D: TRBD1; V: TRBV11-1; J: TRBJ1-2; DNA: TGTGCCAGCAGCAATCCTCGGACAGGGGCCCTAAGCTACACCTTC; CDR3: CASSNPRTGALSYTF
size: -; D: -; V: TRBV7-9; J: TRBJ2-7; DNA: TGTGCCAGCAGCTTAGCATCGGGCGAGCAGTACTTC; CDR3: CASSLASGEQYF
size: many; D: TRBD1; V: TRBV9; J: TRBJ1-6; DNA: TGTGCCAGCAGCGGGACAGGGGGCGCGGGTTCACCCCTCCACTTT; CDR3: CASSGTGGAGSPLHF
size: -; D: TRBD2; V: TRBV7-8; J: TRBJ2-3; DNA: TGTGCCAGCAGCTTAGTCGCGGGAGTCCCCGCAGATACGCAGTATTTT; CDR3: CASSLVAGVPADTQYF
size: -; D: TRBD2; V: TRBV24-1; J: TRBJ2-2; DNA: TGTGCCACGGCGGCGGGGGAGAACACCGGGGAGCTGTTTTTT; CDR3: CATAAGENTGELFF
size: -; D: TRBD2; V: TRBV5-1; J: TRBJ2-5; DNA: TGCGCCAGCAGCGGTAGCGGGGGGCCAGGAACCCAGTACTTC; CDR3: CASSGSGGPGTQYF
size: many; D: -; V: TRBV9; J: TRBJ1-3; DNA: TGTGCCAGCAGCACCCCGAGGGAGGGCTCTGGAAACACCATATATTTT; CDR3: CASSTPREGSGNTIYF
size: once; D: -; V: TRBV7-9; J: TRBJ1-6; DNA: TGTGCCAGCAGTTTCGAACAGAAAAATTCACCCCTCCACTTT; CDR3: CASSFEQKNSPLHF
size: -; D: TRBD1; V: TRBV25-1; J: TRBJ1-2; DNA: TGTGCCAGCAGTGGTCTGGGCCAACAGGGGGGCAACTATGGCTACACCTTC; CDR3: CASSGLGQQGGNYGYTF
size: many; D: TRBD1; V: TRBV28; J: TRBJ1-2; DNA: TGTGCCAGCAGTCCCGGGACAGCGAACTATGGCTACACCTTC; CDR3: CASSPGTANYGYTF
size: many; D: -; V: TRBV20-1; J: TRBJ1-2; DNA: TGCAGTGCTAGCAAAGGACTAATCGATGGCTACACCTTC; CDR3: CSASKGLIDGYTF
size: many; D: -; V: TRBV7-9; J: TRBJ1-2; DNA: TGTGCCAGCAGTTCTACAGGGACCCCGACTAACTATGGCTACACCTTC; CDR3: CASSSTGTPTNYGYTF
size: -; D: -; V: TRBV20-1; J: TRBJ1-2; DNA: TGCAGTGCTCACAGGGATGGCTACACCTTC; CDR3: CSAHRDGYTF
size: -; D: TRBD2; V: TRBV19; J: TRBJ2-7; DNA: TGTGCCAGTAGTATCGGACTAGCCTACGAGCAGTACTTC; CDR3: CASSIGLAYEQYF
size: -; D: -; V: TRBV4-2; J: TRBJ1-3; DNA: TGTGCCAGCAGCCAAGATCTGTTCGGGGCAGCTGGAAACACCATATATTTT; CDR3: CASSQDLFGAAGNTIYF
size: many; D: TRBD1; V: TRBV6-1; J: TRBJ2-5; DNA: TGTGCCAGCAGTCCAGGGCCGACAGGGGTGGAAGAGACCCAGTACTTC; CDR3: CASSPGPTGVEETQYF
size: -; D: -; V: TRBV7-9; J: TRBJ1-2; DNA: TGTGCCAGCAGCAGTGGGGGGAGCGGTGGCTACACCTTC; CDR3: CASSSGGSGGYTF
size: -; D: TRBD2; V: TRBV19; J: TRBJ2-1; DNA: TGTGCCAGTAGTTACGGACTAGCGGACTACAATGAGCAGTTCTTC; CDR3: CASSYGLADYNEQFF
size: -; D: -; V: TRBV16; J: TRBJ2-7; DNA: TGTGCCAGCGGCAATTGGGATCAGATGCACTACGAGCAGTACTTC; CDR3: CASGNWDQMHYEQYF
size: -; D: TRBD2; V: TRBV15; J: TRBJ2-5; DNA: TGTGCCACCAGCAGATTACTAGCGGGGGGGACCCAGTACTTC; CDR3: CATSRLLAGGTQYF
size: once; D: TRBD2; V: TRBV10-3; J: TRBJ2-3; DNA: TGTGCCATCAGAACAGCGGGGGATACGCAGTATTTT; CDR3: CAIRTAGDTQYF
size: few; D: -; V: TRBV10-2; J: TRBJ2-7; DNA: TGCGCCAGCAGTGAAAAAGGCCTCTCCTACGAGCAGTACTTC; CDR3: CASSEKGLSYEQYF
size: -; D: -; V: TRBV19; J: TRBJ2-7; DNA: TGTGCCAGCCAAAGAGGGTACGAGCAGTACTTC; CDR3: CASQRGYEQYF
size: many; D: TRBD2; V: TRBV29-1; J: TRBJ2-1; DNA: TGCAGCGTTGAAGATCCAAGCAGCGGGGGGCCTTCCTACAATGAGCAGTTCTTC; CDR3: CSVEDPSSGGPSYNEQFF
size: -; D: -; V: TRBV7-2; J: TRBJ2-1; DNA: TGTGCCAGCAGCCAAGATCCTACGAATGAGCAGTTCTTC; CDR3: CASSQDPTNEQFF
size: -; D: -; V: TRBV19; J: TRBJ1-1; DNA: TGTGCCAGTAGTCCCCCGCCAGGTGGGACTGAAGCTTTCTTT; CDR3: CASSPPPGGTEAFF
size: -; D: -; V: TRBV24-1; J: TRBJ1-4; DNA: TGTGCCACCAGTGAAGCGTCACAACCTGAAAAACTGTTTTTT; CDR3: CATSEASQPEKLFF
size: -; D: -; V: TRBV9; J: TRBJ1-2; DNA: TGTGCCAGCAGCCCCCCTGGAGGCTACACCTTC; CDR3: CASSPPGGYTF
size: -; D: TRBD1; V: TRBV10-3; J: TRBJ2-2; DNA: TGTGCCACCCGGACAGGCGCGAACACCGGGGAGCTGTTTTTT; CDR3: CATRTGANTGELFF
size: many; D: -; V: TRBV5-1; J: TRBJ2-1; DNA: TGCGCCAGCAGCTTGGCTCCCAGGGGCAATGAGCAGTTCTTC; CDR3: CASSLAPRGNEQFF
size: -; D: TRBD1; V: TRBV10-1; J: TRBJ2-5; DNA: TGCGCCAGCAGTCATACAGGGGGGCAAGAGACCCAGTACTTC; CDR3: CASSHTGGQETQYF
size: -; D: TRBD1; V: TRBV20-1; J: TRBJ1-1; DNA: TGCAGTGCTAGAGATCACAGGGGGCGAGGGAGCGACACTGAAGCTTTCTTT; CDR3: CSARDHRGRGSDTEAFF
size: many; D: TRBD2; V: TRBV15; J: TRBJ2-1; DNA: TGTGCCACCAGCAGAGAGGGGACTGCGGGGGGAATTTACAATGAGCAGTTCTTC; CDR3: CATSREGTAGGIYNEQFF
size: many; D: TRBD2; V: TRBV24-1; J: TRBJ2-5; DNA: TGTGCCACCAGTGTGTTGGGAGGACTAGCGGGAGTCCGGCAAGAGACCCAGTACTTC; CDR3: CATSVLGGLAGVRQETQYF
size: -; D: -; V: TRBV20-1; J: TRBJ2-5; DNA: TGCAGTGCTAGCCGGGGTTTGGGGGAGCTGAGGGAGACCCAGTACTTC; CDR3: CSASRGLGELRETQYF
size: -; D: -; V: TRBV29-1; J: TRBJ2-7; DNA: TGCAGCGTTGCCGGGGAAAACTACGAGCAGTACTTC; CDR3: CSVAGENYEQYF
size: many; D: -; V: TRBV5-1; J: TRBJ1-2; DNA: TGCGCCAGCAGCTTGGCCGGGACTGACTATGGCTACACCTTC; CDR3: CASSLAGTDYGYTF
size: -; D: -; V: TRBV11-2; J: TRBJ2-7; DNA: TGTGCCAGCAGCCCCTGGGGGGAGCTCTACGAGCAGTACTTC; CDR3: CASSPWGELYEQYF
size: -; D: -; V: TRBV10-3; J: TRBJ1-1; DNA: TGTGCCATCACTTCAATAAGAGGGACCCCGAACACTGAAGCTTTCTTT; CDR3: CAITSIRGTPNTEAFF